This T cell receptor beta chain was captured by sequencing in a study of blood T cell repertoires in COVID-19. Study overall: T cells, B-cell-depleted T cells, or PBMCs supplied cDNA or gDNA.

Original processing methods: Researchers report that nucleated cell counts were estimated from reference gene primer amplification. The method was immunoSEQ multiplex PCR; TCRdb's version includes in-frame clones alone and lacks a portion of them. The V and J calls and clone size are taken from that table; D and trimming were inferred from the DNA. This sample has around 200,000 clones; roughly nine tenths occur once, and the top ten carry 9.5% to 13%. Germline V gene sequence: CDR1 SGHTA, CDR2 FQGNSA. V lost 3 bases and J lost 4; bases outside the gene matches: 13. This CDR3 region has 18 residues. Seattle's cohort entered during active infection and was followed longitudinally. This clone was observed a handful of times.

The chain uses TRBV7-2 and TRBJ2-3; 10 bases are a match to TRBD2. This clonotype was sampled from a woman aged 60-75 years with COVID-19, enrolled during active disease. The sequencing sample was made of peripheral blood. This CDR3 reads CASSFLGTSALGADTQYF. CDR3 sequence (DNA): TGTGCCAGCAGCTTCCTTGGGACTAGCGCCTTGGGGGCAGATACGCAGTATTTT.